These T cell receptor beta chains were read from a single sample in a study of post-analysis software for immune sequencing data. From the PCR reads, TCRdb called clonotypes with MiXCR, one entry per CDR3 protein. The sample consists of roughly 600,000 distinct CDR3 sequences, around 40% of them appearing once. Sequencing was done on a sample of blood. These TCRs come from a girl aged 5-17 years with multiple sclerosis. Both conserved end residues are part of each CDR3. The D gene is left open where the match is weak. A row's size may be missing; if present it is once, few, many or a size class.

V	size	J	D	CDR3	DNA
TRBV7-9	once	TRBJ1-2	TRBD1	CASSLTGASGYGYTF	TGTGCCAGCAGCTTGACAGGGGCTTCGGGTTATGGCTACACCTTC
TRBV12-3/TRBV12-4	.	TRBJ1-6	.	CASRTGTAMSPLHF	TGTGCCAGCAGGACCGGGACTGCCATGTCACCCCTCCACTTT
TRBV6-2/TRBV6-3	.	TRBJ2-7	.	CASSYSLSYEQYF	TGTGCCAGCAGTTACTCCCTCTCCTACGAGCAGTACTTC
TRBV7-9	.	TRBJ2-7	.	CASSAGLAIRQYF	TGTGCCAGCAGCGCGGGACTCGCGATTCGACAGTACTTC
TRBV20-1	few	TRBJ2-3	.	CSALSDGGRGEDTQYF	TGCAGTGCACTCTCCGATGGGGGCAGGGGGGAGGATACGCAGTATTTT
TRBV20-1	few	TRBJ1-4	.	CSASESLVGEKLFF	TGCAGTGCTAGTGAATCTCTCGTCGGGGAAAAACTGTTTTTT
TRBV6-5	few	TRBJ2-4	.	CASRLDRGNIQYF	TGTGCCAGCAGATTGGACCGGGGCAACATTCAGTACTTC
TRBV10-1	.	TRBJ2-3	.	CASSEARGTDTQYF	TGCGCCAGCAGTGAAGCCCGGGGGACAGATACGCAGTATTTT
TRBV3-1	.	TRBJ1-1	.	CASSRDGHTEAFF	TGTGCCAGCAGCCGGGACGGACACACTGAAGCTTTCTTT
TRBV12-3/TRBV12-4	.	TRBJ2-3	.	CASRLGISQDTQYF	TGTGCCAGCAGGTTAGGCATCAGTCAAGATACGCAGTATTTT
TRBV12-3/TRBV12-4	many	TRBJ2-7	.	CASSFSGYEQYF	TGTGCCAGCAGTTTCTCAGGGTACGAGCAGTACTTC
TRBV6-6	.	TRBJ2-7	TRBD1	CASSYSMTGVSHEQYF	TGTGCCAGCAGTTACTCGATGACAGGGGTCTCCCACGAGCAGTACTTC
TRBV6-1	many	TRBJ2-7	.	CASSGGYEQYF	TGTGCCAGCAGTGGAGGCTACGAGCAGTACTTC
TRBV29-1	.	TRBJ1-4	.	CSAYTEKLFF	TGCAGCGCTTATACTGAAAAACTGTTTTTT
TRBV11-3	.	TRBJ2-1	.	CASSPRKGGKLNEQFF	TGTGCCAGCAGCCCGAGAAAGGGCGGGAAATTAAATGAGCAGTTCTTC
TRBV7-9	.	TRBJ1-4	.	CASSLDWGGAANEKLFF	TGTGCCAGCAGCTTAGATTGGGGGGGTGCGGCTAATGAAAAACTGTTTTTT
TRBV5-1	.	TRBJ2-7	.	CASSLDNGRRVYEQYF	TGCGCCAGCAGCTTGGACAATGGCAGGCGGGTTTACGAGCAGTACTTC
TRBV4-1	few	TRBJ1-2	TRBD1	CASSQGTGNNYGYTF	TGCGCCAGCAGCCAAGGGACAGGAAATAACTATGGCTACACCTTC
TRBV7-8	few	TRBJ2-1	.	CASNGGTSFNEQFF	TGTGCCAGCAACGGGGGAACTAGCTTCAATGAGCAGTTCTTC
TRBV7-9	once	TRBJ2-5	.	CASSFDLRGETQYF	TGTGCCAGCAGCTTCGATCTTCGGGGAGAGACCCAGTACTTC
TRBV10-3	.	TRBJ2-7	TRBD1	CAISRQGSYEQYF	TGTGCCATCAGTCGACAGGGCTCCTACGAGCAGTACTTC
TRBV20-1	few	TRBJ1-2	.	CSVGHMTDYGYTF	TGCAGTGTTGGACACATGACAGACTATGGCTACACCTTC
TRBV6-6	.	TRBJ1-4	.	CASSYSIWNEKLFF	TGTGCCAGCAGTTACTCGATCTGGAATGAAAAACTGTTTTTT
TRBV6-5	.	TRBJ1-1	.	CASSYGENTEAFF	TGTGCCAGCAGTTACGGGGAGAACACTGAAGCTTTCTTT
TRBV5-4	few	TRBJ2-5	.	CASSYEQETQYF	TGTGCCAGCAGCTACGAACAAGAGACCCAGTACTTC
TRBV27	.	TRBJ2-3	TRBD2	CASSPLTGGTDTQYF	TGTGCCAGCAGTCCCCTTACGGGGGGTACAGATACGCAGTATTTT
TRBV7-2	few	TRBJ2-1	TRBD2	CASSPSGISYNEQFF	TGTGCCAGCAGTCCCAGCGGGATCTCCTACAATGAGCAGTTCTTC
TRBV6-5	.	TRBJ1-2	TRBD1	CASSYSSRGVSGYTF	TGTGCCAGCAGTTACTCTTCCAGGGGGGTGTCCGGCTACACCTTC
TRBV27	.	TRBJ2-1	TRBD2	CASSSGSSGLSSSYNEQFF	TGTGCCAGCAGTTCCGGGTCTTCGGGACTATCCTCGTCCTACAATGAGCAGTTCTTC
TRBV7-9	few	TRBJ2-1	TRBD1	CASSFTGQNRRSEQFF	TGTGCCAGCAGCTTCACGGGACAGAACAGGAGAAGTGAGCAGTTCTTC
TRBV12-3/TRBV12-4	few	TRBJ2-6	.	CASSTRSGANVLTF	TGTGCCAGCAGTACACGGTCTGGGGCCAACGTCCTGACTTTC
TRBV6-5	few	TRBJ2-1	TRBD1	CASSEQGADNEQFF	TGTGCCAGCAGTGAACAGGGGGCAGACAATGAGCAGTTCTTC
TRBV4-1	few	TRBJ2-7	.	CASSQDLAESSYEQYF	TGCGCCAGCAGCCAAGATCTTGCGGAGAGCTCCTACGAGCAGTACTTC
TRBV5-1	.	TRBJ2-7	TRBD2	CASSWRPASGGLVSSYEQYF	TGCGCCAGCAGCTGGAGGCCTGCTAGCGGGGGGCTCGTGAGCTCCTACGAGCAGTACTTC
TRBV6-4	.	TRBJ1-1	.	CASRQGGTSTEAFF	TGTGCCAGCAGACAGGGAGGAACGAGCACTGAAGCTTTCTTT
TRBV6-2/TRBV6-3	.	TRBJ2-7	TRBD1	CASRKGQGASPEQYF	TGTGCCAGCAGAAAGGGACAGGGGGCGTCCCCCGAGCAGTACTTC
TRBV27	.	TRBJ1-5	.	CASSFRPYRQPQHF	TGTGCCAGCAGTTTTAGACCGTATCGGCAGCCCCAGCATTTT
TRBV21-1	.	TRBJ2-3	.	CASSTLGADTQYF	TGTGCCAGCAGCACCCTAGGAGCAGATACGCAGTATTTT
TRBV3-1	few	TRBJ2-7	.	CASSQAGQASYEQYF	TGTGCCAGCAGCCAAGCGGGGCAGGCCTCCTACGAGCAGTACTTC
TRBV12-3/TRBV12-4	.	TRBJ2-1	.	CASSFTLNEQFF	TGTGCCAGCAGTTTTACCCTCAATGAGCAGTTCTTC
TRBV5-1	few	TRBJ2-5	TRBD1	CASSPSTGGKETQYF	TGCGCCAGCAGCCCTTCCACAGGGGGCAAGGAGACCCAGTACTTC
TRBV28	.	TRBJ2-7	TRBD2	CASGTSGSSYEQYF	TGTGCCAGCGGAACTAGCGGGAGCTCCTACGAGCAGTACTTC
TRBV12-3/TRBV12-4	few	TRBJ2-5	.	CASSLRGLETQYF	TGTGCCAGCAGTCTCAGGGGCCTGGAGACCCAGTACTTC